This TCR beta chain was found in a study of regulatory T cells in long-lasting Graves disease. Trimming left V 1 base short and J 0 bases short, with 13 bases between. The germline gives CDR1 SEHNR, CDR2 FQNEAQ (reference sequence). The CDR3 extends over 16 amino acids. For TCR beta, libraries came from iRepertoire HTBI primers and Arm-PCR of CDR3 regions. Under the authors' procedure: Gene usage covered over 55 TRBV and some 13 TRBJ segments. Using its own MiXCR run on the multiplex PCR reads, TCRdb lists one record per CDR3 protein. TCRdb, not the authors, supplied the V and J calls. The data contain 310,000 or so distinct CDR3 sequences, about 19% of them singletons. General study results and limits: TRBV28, TRBJ1-2 and TRBJ2-5 were segments that persistent disease favored.

The time point: persistent/refractory GD, antithyroid drugs over 5 years with positive TRAb. PBMCs provided the RNA from which the TCR library was made. Guidelines of the American Thyroid Association were used to diagnose Graves' disease. The collection involved drawing roughly 9 milliliters of peripheral blood into EDTA tubes. In regard to this clonotype: Its specificity is not known.

The TCR was taken from a female donor with Graves disease. The source material was peripheral blood mononuclear cells (PBMCs), sampled when the disease was refractory, from a patient treated with antithyroid drugs. This chain links TRBV7-9 with TRBJ2-7, with D tentatively TRBD1 (5 bases). The CDR3 DNA is TGTGCCAGCAGCTTAGGACAGCCTTTAGACTCCTACGAGCAGTACTTC. Translated: CASSLGQPLDSYEQYF.